This T cell receptor (beta chain) was captured by sequencing in a study of shared clonotypes between healthy human individuals (dated by TCRdb to the early 2020s). Context from the whole study: A couple of women and a few men aged 18 to 49 years were included in the cohort. Each donor's leukapheresis produced roughly between roughly 0.85 and 9.5 billion PBMCs. For each donor, CD4 naive and CD4 memory were each given three plates, CD8 naive was given two plates, and CD8 memory was given one plate. The study deeply sequenced blood TCR repertoires of about 5 healthy adults to estimate repertoire size and the extent of clonotype sharing between individuals. To increase sequencing depth and limit assay-specific biases, TCR repertoire library preparation and sequencing were carried out by different laboratories using diverse techniques. The investigation overall reported the following: Even with the large sequencing depth, rarefaction of the sorted-subset datasets indicated that sequencing was incomplete. Sampling was restricted to blood, and TCR repertoires in tissue are likely to differ from TCR repertoires in blood. Higher generation probabilities were observed for clonotypes shared by all four sorted-subset donors than for non-shared clonotypes. The small number of donors limited the genetic and exposure-history diversity represented. About 5% of naive CD4, 3.5% of naive CD8, 2.3% of memory CD4, and approximately 0.39% of memory CD8 clonotypes were shared across four donors. Larger estimated clonotype richness was generally found for naive subsets than for memory subsets. Pairwise subsampling indicated that sequencing depth was expected to affect the degree of clonotype sharing among donors.

Notes on this clone: The clone's antigen remains unknown. Base quality data are lacking; no much larger clone is found one base away.

Using the deep immunoSEQ assay, TCR CDR3 regions were amplified from genomic DNA by multiplex PCR. For each cell subset, the extracted genomic DNA was distributed evenly across all wells of several immunoSEQ 96-well plates, and each plate served as one replicate. For sorted subsets, each replicate PCR was loaded with 200 ng genomic DNA, equivalent to approximately 33,000 T cell genomes. Purified libraries were measured with a Qubit 3.0 fluorometer, size-checked on a Bioanalyzer 2100, and measured again with the KAPA Library Quantification kit. A separate single-read 150-cycle Illumina NextSeq 550 flow cell was used to sequence each immunoSEQ 96-well plate. The published analysis was carried out like this. Because the immunoSEQ output held only junctional sequences and lacked quality scores, the filtering could not match the filtering applied to full-length reads. Sequences were annotated with PyIR, a Python wrapper for IgBLAST v1.9, and V/J genes and CDR3 were assigned using IMGT germline references. Reads with weak V/J assignments (E-value above 1e-6), missing CDR3, stop codons, out-of-frame junctions, or ambiguous translated residues were removed. V3J clonotypes were defined as sequences sharing an identical inferred V gene, J gene, and CDR3 amino acid sequence. Percentage overlap between repertoires was calculated by dividing the number of shared unique clonotypes by the size of the smaller repertoire. Three approaches were used to assess repertoire richness: RTK rarefaction, the Chao1 estimator, and Recon v2.1 estimates of unobserved clonotypes. Generation probabilities were computed with OLGA for all TCRbeta clonotypes obtained by the gDNA method from four donors. Not all clones reach the TCRdb copy of this immuneACCESS table, which keeps in-frame sequences only. Checked studies attribute under half of the gap to unresolved V genes and leave the rest unexplained. D and trimming come from the DNA, and the V and J calls and clone size come from that table. The sample table lists over a million clones, about 84% of them with a count of one. Approximately 0.5% of the sample is held by the ten biggest clonotypes.

Donors were healthy HIV-negative adults with no recently reported acute infections or vaccinations. All donors were Caucasian adults living in Nashville, Tennessee, USA. CD4+ T cells were enriched through magnetic negative selection, after which naive cells were positively selected on CD45RA and the remaining negative fraction served as the memory subset. After blood collection by leukapheresis, PBMCs were isolated using Ficoll-Histopaque density gradient centrifugation and then cryopreserved in the vapor phase of liquid nitrogen. Analytical flow cytometry was used to check the purity and quantity of each magnetically sorted T cell population. Genomic DNA was isolated from every sorted fraction and measured by UV absorbance on a Nanodrop 2000c. For CDR1 and CDR2, the germline V gene lists SGHVS and FQNEAQ. CDR3 length: 14 amino acids, cysteine to phenylalanine. CDR3 DNA is the only sequence kept; it has 42 bases, read in frame from the first base. V loses 4 bases at its end and J loses 8 bases; junction bases beyond the gene matches: 8.

Specimen: memory CD4+ T cells from PBMCs. The intended sense of this specimen's cell subset or site label: CD45RA-negative fraction. The chain couples TRBV7-8 to TRBJ1-2; the central 9 bases match TRBD1. This TCR derives from a man younger than 35 in good health. Some clones in this sample may be carry-over from other donors' samples. The nucleotides read TGTGCCAGCAGCTCTACGACAGGGGGGGACGGCTACACCTTC. Its coded protein is CASSSTTGGDGYTF.